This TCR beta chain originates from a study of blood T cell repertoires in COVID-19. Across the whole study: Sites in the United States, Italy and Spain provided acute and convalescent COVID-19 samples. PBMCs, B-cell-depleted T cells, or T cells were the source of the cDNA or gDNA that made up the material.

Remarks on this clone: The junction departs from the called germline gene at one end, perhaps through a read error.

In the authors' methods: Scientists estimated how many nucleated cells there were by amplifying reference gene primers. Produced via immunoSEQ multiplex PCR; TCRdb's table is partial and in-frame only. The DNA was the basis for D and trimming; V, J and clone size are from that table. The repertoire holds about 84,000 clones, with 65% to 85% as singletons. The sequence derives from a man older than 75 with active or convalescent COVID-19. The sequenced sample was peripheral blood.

The CDR3 DNA reads as TGTGCCAGCAACTTATCGGGTTTGGGCTCTGGGGCCAACGTCCTGACTTTC. Translating gives CASNLSGLGSGANVLTF. The chain links TRBV7-9 to TRBJ2-6; D is unclear. The CDR3 covers 17 residues. Germline lookup yields CDR1 SEHNR and CDR2 FQNEAQ (reference sequence).